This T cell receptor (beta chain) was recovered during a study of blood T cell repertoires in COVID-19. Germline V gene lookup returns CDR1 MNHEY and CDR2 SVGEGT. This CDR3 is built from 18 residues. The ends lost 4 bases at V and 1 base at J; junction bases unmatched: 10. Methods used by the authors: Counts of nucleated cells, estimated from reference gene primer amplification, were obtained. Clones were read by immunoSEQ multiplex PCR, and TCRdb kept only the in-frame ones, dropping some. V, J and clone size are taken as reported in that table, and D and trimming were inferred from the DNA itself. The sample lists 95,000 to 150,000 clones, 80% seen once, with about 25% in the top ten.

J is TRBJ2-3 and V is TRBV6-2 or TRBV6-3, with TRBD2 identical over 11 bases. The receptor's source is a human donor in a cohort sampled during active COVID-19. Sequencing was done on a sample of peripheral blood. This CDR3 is CASSSWLAGGYGTDTQYF. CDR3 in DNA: TGTGCCAGCAGTTCTTGGCTAGCGGGGGGTTATGGCACAGATACGCAGTATTTT.